The rows below give T cell receptor beta chains drawn from one sample of a study of cytomegalovirus exposure and HLA in healthy donors. Some clones are missing from TCRdb's copy, which holds only in-frame ones; the method was immunoSEQ multiplex PCR. The sample carries fewer than 150,000 clones, around 81% recorded once. The source material was PBMCs. These TCRs come from a male donor in good health and CMV-seronegative. Both conserved end residues are part of each CDR3. Each record gives: V gene, clone size, J gene, CDR3 protein. Not all rows give a size; the values are once, few, many and, for expanded clones, a class.

>TRBV18|.|TRBJ2-3
CASSPTVDTADTQYF
>TRBV27|.|TRBJ1-1
CASSSRTGANTEAFF
>TRBV30|once|TRBJ2-3
CAWSGLSPTDTQYF
>TRBV5-6|.|TRBJ1-1
CASSLKGAGNTEAFF
>TRBV5-4|few|TRBJ2-2
CASSPGRAGTGELFF
>TRBV7-2|few|TRBJ1-3
CASSFGTGKGNTIYF
>TRBV7-7|once|TRBJ2-6
CASSPTRAGANVLTF
>TRBV25-1|.|TRBJ1-3
CAISTDSGNTIYF
>TRBV2|.|TRBJ2-7
CASRDRVLSYEQYF
>TRBV27|.|TRBJ1-1
CASSFRTGNTEAFF
>TRBV14|.|TRBJ2-5
CASSHLASGRYQETQYF
>TRBV6-7|.|TRBJ2-1
CASSYSGGTNEQFF
>TRBV7-9|.|TRBJ2-5
CASSSQARETQYF
>TRBV5-6|.|TRBJ2-5
CASNQAGTGGAGGTQYF
>TRBV7-2|.|TRBJ1-4
CASSREGLTNEKLFF
>TRBV19|.|TRBJ2-1
CASRPSPLTYNEQFF
>TRBV2|.|TRBJ2-3
CASSDRGVGTDTQYF
>TRBV7-6|.|TRBJ1-3
CASSFKGDTIYF
>TRBV7-2|.|TRBJ2-5
CASSSGGLGETQYF
>TRBV9|.|TRBJ2-2
CASSAHHGTAGELFF
>TRBV18|.|TRBJ2-3
CASSPLPGRTDTQYF
>TRBV5-1|.|TRBJ2-5
CASNLQGQETQYF
>TRBV27|.|TRBJ2-7
CGVGQGEVEQYF
>TRBV5-4|once|.
CASSLTGNGPYEQYF
>TRBV10-3|.|TRBJ1-1
CAISESPGGMNTEAFF
>TRBV2|.|TRBJ2-1
CASHKTSVLPDEQFF
>TRBV4-2|.|TRBJ2-3
CASSRRTSGGSISFDTQYF
>TRBV5-1|.|TRBJ1-6
CASSREQGVGSPLHF
>TRBV10-3|.|TRBJ1-1
CAISTTGSPTEAFF
>TRBV5-6|.|TRBJ2-4
CASSTGTSGTSLAKNIQYF
>TRBV7-2|.|TRBJ2-7
CASSLRGSWREQYF
>TRBV5-1|.|TRBJ1-2
CASSLALLADRNYGYTF
>TRBV20-1|.|TRBJ1-2
CSATGEGYTF
>TRBV4-1|.|TRBJ1-3
CASSQAGRGNTIYF
>TRBV7-2|.|TRBJ1-4
CASSPASRGGREKLFF
>TRBV29-1|.|TRBJ1-2
CSVADRGLNYGYTF
>TRBV5-1|.|TRBJ2-7
CASSWAGTASYEQYF
>TRBV19|.|TRBJ1-3
CASSPGTDSGNTIYF
>TRBV18|.|TRBJ2-2
CASSPPGLAGEVSSGELFF
>TRBV4-1|.|TRBJ2-1
CASSQGGGWDEQFF
>TRBV27|.|TRBJ2-7
CASSQGQFYEQYF
>TRBV6-1|few|TRBJ2-2
CASKGQGGDTGELFF
>TRBV11-2|.|TRBJ2-7
CASSTRGLAGGEQYF